The 28 T cell receptor beta chains below were found in one sample sequenced in a study of blood T cells in healthy people across ages. A second PCR, run for about 7 to 11 cycles, used a sample-barcoded 5' primer plus a J-beta primer mix. Each CDR3 protein is one row after TCRdb ran MiXCR on the 5' RACE reads. The sample has about 680,000 distinct CDR3 sequences; about 52% are singletons. Sequenced: blood. These receptors all come from a woman aged 55 to 70 in good health.

The rearrangement uses TRBV20-1 and TRBJ1-5, with TRBD1 identical over 9 bases. The CDR3 contains 14 residues. Per the germline V gene, CDR1 is DFQATT and CDR2 is SNEGSKA (reference sequence). V shed 5 bases, J shed 5 bases, and the junction held 7 bases outside the gene matches. Written as DNA, the CDR3 is TGCAGTGCTCCCACTACAGGGGGCCATCAGCCCCAGCATTTT. Residues: CSAPTTGGHQPQHF.

CDR3 in DNA: TGTGCCATCTCGGGCCCGCCCAGCAGCGTCAGCACTGAAGCTTTCTTT. Translating gives CAISGPPSSVSTEAFF. J is TRBJ1-1 and V is TRBV10-3; D not resolved. Germline lookup yields CDR1 ENHRY and CDR2 SYGVKD. Trimming pared 8 bases from V and 4 bases from J, leaving 23 bases between. There are 16 residues in the CDR3.

The chain couples TRBV5-1 to TRBJ2-3; TRBD2 aligns across 7 bases. The CDR3 is made up of 15 amino acids. Germline CDR1 SGHRS, CDR2 YFSETQ. The J segment lost 2 bases and the V segment lost 3 bases, leaving 6 bases of the junction unmatched. The CDR3 reads CASSSGLFPTDTQYF. CDR3 nucleotide sequence: TGCGCCAGCAGCTCGGGACTATTTCCCACAGATACGCAGTATTTT.

The genes are TRBV4-1 and TRBJ1-6; no clear D. This CDR3 comprises 16 residues. Germline V lookup: CDR1 MGHRA, CDR2 YSYEKL. V gave up 0 bases and J gave up 0 bases, with 6 bases separating them. CDR3 residues: CASSQDYSSYNSPLHF. In nucleotides, the CDR3 is TGCGCCAGCAGCCAAGATTATAGCTCCTATAATTCACCCCTCCACTTT.

The chain links TRBV9 to TRBJ1-2; D is uncertain. V lost 0 bases, J lost 4 bases, and 13 bases lay in between. The CDR3 sequence is 15 residues long. The V gene's germline CDR1 is SGDLS and CDR2 YYNGEE. The CDR3 spells CASSVGVTTFYGYTF. The CDR3 DNA follows: TGTGCCAGCAGCGTAGGAGTAACTACTTTCTATGGCTACACCTTC.

The rearrangement links TRBV20-1 to TRBJ2-5, with 11 bases fitting TRBD1. The CDR3 covers 14 residues. V lost 5 bases and J lost 5; bases outside the gene matches: 7. In germline, CDR1 is DFQATT, CDR2 SNEGSKA (reference sequence). The CDR3 coding sequence is TGCAGTGCTGGACAGGGGGCGCGTCATGAGACCCAGTACTTC. Residues: CSAGQGARHETQYF.

The CDR3 loop is CASSLTTAYTEAFF. The DNA of the CDR3 is TGCGCCAGCAGCTTGACGACAGCCTACACTGAAGCTTTCTTT. This sequence joins TRBV5-1 and TRBJ1-1; D is perhaps TRBD1 (5 bases). CDR1 and CDR2 from the germline V gene are SGHRS and YFSETQ. Trimming shortened V by 1 base and J by 3 bases, and 10 bases separated the two germline ends. The CDR3 sequence is 14 residues long. The full variable domain, in which reference TRBV5-1 and TRBJ1-1 provide the parts outside the CDR3, is KAGVTQTPRYLIKTRGQQVTLSCSPISGHRSVSWYQQTPGQGLQFLFEYFSETQRNKGNFPGRFSGRQFSNSRSEMNVSTLELGDSALYLCASSLTTAYTEAFFGQGTRLTVV.

This clonotype has only a few counts. The rearrangement links TRBV16 to TRBJ2-5; the D is unclear. V was pared by 4 bases and J by 11 bases, with 14 bases between. Germline V gives CDR1 KGHSY, CDR2 FQNENV. This CDR3 comprises 12 residues. The CDR3, as DNA: TGTGCCAGCAGCCCTGACCCCTCGAAGCAGTACTTC. Protein: CASSPDPSKQYF.

The rearrangement joins TRBV12-3 or TRBV12-4 to TRBJ1-4; tentative D call: TRBD1 (5 bases). The ends were cut back, 5 bases at V and 0 bases at J, with 10 bases in the middle. This CDR3 is 15 amino acids long. The CDR3 DNA sequence: TGTGCCAGCAGTCCTAGACAGTCAACTAATGAAAAACTGTTTTTT. This encodes CASSPRQSTNEKLFF.

The rearrangement joins TRBV6-1 to TRBJ1-6, with D perhaps matching TRBD1 (5 bases). This CDR3 contains 13 residues. V lost 6 bases and J 9 bases, leaving 12 bases between the germline ends. Per the germline V gene, CDR1 is MNHNS and CDR2 is SASEGT. CDR3: CASRDTGFSPLHF. CDR3 DNA sequence: TGTGCCAGCAGGGACACAGGTTTTTCACCCCTCCACTTT.

This clonotype was seen more than once but under ten times. The V and J genes are TRBV7-3 and TRBJ2-3; 12 nucleotides align to TRBD1. The CDR3 loop spans 15 amino acids. CDR1 SGHTA and CDR2 FQGTGA come from the germline V gene. J gave up 6 bases and V 7 bases, and 8 bases lay outside the gene matches. CDR3 coding DNA: TGTGCCAGCAACACTGGGACAGGGGGCTTGGATACGCAGTATTTT. Its protein is CASNTGTGGLDTQYF.

Comment on this clonotype: The junction departs from germline at one end; a sequencing error may be responsible. J is TRBJ2-1 and V is TRBV27, with D possibly being TRBD1 or TRBD2 (5 bases each). The germline V gene has CDR1 MNHEY and CDR2 SMNVEV (reference sequence). CDR3 size: 15 residues. This CDR3 is CAGSPGGTSYNEQFF. The CDR3 bases are TGTGCCGGCAGTCCTGGGGGTACATCCTACAATGAGCAGTTCTTC.

The chain uses TRBV20-1 and TRBJ2-1; TRBD2 is a possible D gene (5 bases). Trimming took 1 base from V and 0 from J, leaving 13 bases between them. Germline V gene lookup returns CDR1 DFQATT and CDR2 SNEGSKA (reference sequence). CDR3 length: 16 residues. The CDR3 protein is CSARVSSGRSYNEQFF. CDR3 sequence (DNA): TGCAGTGCTAGAGTATCAAGCGGCCGCTCCTACAATGAGCAGTTCTTC.

The genes are TRBV20-1 and TRBJ2-3; 12 positions agree with TRBD2. The CDR3 consists of 15 residues. J was trimmed by 1 base and V by 6 bases; bases with no gene match: 5. CDR1 is DFQATT and CDR2 is SNEGSKA in the germline V gene (reference sequence). The CDR3 sequence: CSARLAGARTDTQYF. Here the CDR3 DNA reads TGCAGTGCAAGACTAGCGGGAGCCCGCACAGATACGCAGTATTTT.

The chain employs TRBV28 and TRBJ2-7; D not resolved. The end of the DNA fits TRBJ2-5 better, so the J call may be wrong. CDR1 is MDHEN and CDR2 is SYDVKM in the germline V gene. The CDR3 sequence is 12 residues long. CDR3 sequence (DNA): TGTGCCAGCAGTTTGGAGATCGAGACCCAGTACTTC. Translated, it gives CASSLEIETQYF.

This clonotype has at least ten counts. V usage is TRBV7-9 and J usage is TRBJ2-7; 12 positions agree with TRBD1. Trimming took 8 bases from V and 3 from J; bases not matched to a gene: 2. Germline CDR1 and CDR2: SEHNR and FQNEAQ (reference sequence). CDR3 length equals 13 residues. CDR3 sequence reads: CASRDRGLYEQYF. CDR3 DNA: TGTGCCAGCCGGGACAGGGGGCTCTACGAGCAGTACTTC.

V is TRBV4-3 and J is TRBJ2-7, with no clear D. The CDR3 covers 15 residues. Germline V lookup: CDR1 LGHNA, CDR2 YSLEER. With 0 bases removed from V and 1 base from J, the gap between germline ends came to 10 bases. The CDR3 nucleotides are TGCGCCAGCAGCCAAGAAATAACTGGTTCCTACGAGCAGTACTTC. It translates to CASSQEITGSYEQYF.

This chain links TRBV5-5 with TRBJ2-5; TRBD2 aligns across 9 bases. Germline trimming cut 0 bases from V and 1 base from J; bases unmatched to any gene: 4. CDR1 and CDR2 (germline): SGHKS, YYEKEE (reference sequence). CDR3 size: 16 residues. CDR3 protein: CASSLAVSGGQETQYF. The CDR3 DNA sequence: TGTGCCAGCAGCTTGGCCGTTAGCGGGGGCCAAGAGACCCAGTACTTC.

V usage is TRBV20-1 and J usage is TRBJ1-2; D is possibly TRBD1 (5 bases). V was pared by 3 bases and J by 6 bases, with 17 bases between. The CDR3 totals 14 residues. Germline V gene data show CDR1 as DFQATT and CDR2 as SNEGSKA (reference sequence). CDR3 DNA sequence: TGCAGTGCTAGCCTGGGACGGGGGGGTAATGGCTACACCTTC. It is translated as CSASLGRGGNGYTF.

This clonotype has only a few counts. This sequence joins TRBV20-1 and TRBJ2-7, with D tentatively TRBD1 (5 bases). Germline assignment: CDR1 DFQATT and CDR2 SNEGSKA (reference sequence). V lost 0 bases to trimming and J lost 3 bases, with 18 bases between them. CDR3 length: 16 amino acids. The CDR3 coding sequence is TGCAGTGCTAGAGATCTTCGGCAGGGCAAAAGCTACGAGCAGTACTTC. It specifies CSARDLRQGKSYEQYF.

The J gene is TRBJ1-4, the V gene TRBV20-1; D is uncertain. V lost 6 bases to trimming and J lost 8 bases, with 10 bases between them. The germline V gene encodes CDR1 DFQATT and CDR2 SNEGSKA (reference sequence). This CDR3 comprises 11 residues. CDR3 residues: CSANSGEKLFF. Here the CDR3 DNA reads TGCAGTGCCAACAGTGGGGAAAAACTGTTTTTT.

The chain carries TRBV7-9 and TRBJ1-5, with D hard to call. Trimming took off 2 bases at V and 6 bases at J, with 8 bases between the two ends. The CDR3 consists of 13 residues. Per germline, CDR1 SEHNR and CDR2 FQNEAQ (reference sequence). The CDR3 DNA reads as TGTGCCAGCAGCTTAAGGCTAGGTCAGCCCCAGCATTTT. Its translation: CASSLRLGQPQHF.

This chain links TRBV12-3 or TRBV12-4 with TRBJ1-4, with D maybe TRBD1 (6 bases). Trimming shortened V by 5 bases and J by 7 bases, and 11 bases separated the two germline ends. The CDR3 is made up of 13 amino acids. The CDR3 loop reads CASSPDRFEKLFF. The CDR3 DNA follows: TGTGCCAGCAGTCCTGACAGGTTTGAAAAACTGTTTTTT.

This clonotype has more than one count but fewer than ten. A junction end diverges from the germline sequence, so it may reflect a read error. The CDR3 nucleotides read TGTGCCAGCACCCCAGGCCGAGCGGGCACAGATACGCAATATTTT. Translated: CASTPGRAGTDTQYF. The chain couples TRBV12-3 or TRBV12-4 to TRBJ2-3; weak D call: TRBD2 (6 bases). The CDR3 has 15 residues.

The chain carries TRBV12-3 or TRBV12-4 and TRBJ2-6; tentative D call: TRBD1 (6 bases). Trimming left V 4 bases short and J 0 bases short, with 7 bases between. The CDR3 contains 15 residues. CDR3 sequence reads: CASSYRVSGANVLTF. The CDR3 bases are TGTGCCAGCAGTTACAGGGTCTCTGGGGCCAACGTCCTGACTTTC.

The chain recombines TRBV4-2 with TRBJ1-2; a weak D match, TRBD1 (6 bases). Trimming removed 2 bases from V and 7 bases from J, with 14 bases in between. The CDR3 spans 14 residues. Germline lookup yields CDR1 LGHNA and CDR2 YNFKEQ. CDR3 loop: CASSQMGAGPGYTF. The CDR3 coding sequence is TGTGCCAGCAGCCAAATGGGGGCAGGGCCTGGCTACACCTTC.

Points on this clonotype: A much larger clone lies a single base off, so this may be a read error. The chain is built from TRBV6-5 and TRBJ1-1; 7 positions agree with TRBD1. The germline V gene encodes CDR1 MNHEY and CDR2 SVGAGI. CDR3 length: 13 residues. V was clipped by 8 bases and J by 3 bases; unmatched bases: 6. The CDR3 spells CASGSGQDTEAFF. Here the CDR3 DNA reads TGTGCCAGCGGCTCCGGACAGGACACTGAAGCTTTCTTT.

At least ten counts were recorded for this clonotype. The V and J genes are TRBV20-1 and TRBJ2-1, with 7 bases lining up with TRBD1. Germline loops: CDR1 DFQATT, CDR2 SNEGSKA (reference sequence). The CDR3 has 15 amino acids. Trimming took 2 bases from V and 1 from J; bases not matched to a gene: 5. CDR3 amino acids: CSARQHRGSYNEQFF. CDR3 sequence (DNA): TGCAGTGCTAGACAGCACAGGGGATCCTACAATGAGCAGTTCTTC.